The clone carrying this T cell receptor (beta chain) has more than one count but fewer than ten. Its target is not known. The sample belongs to a study of blood T cells in healthy people across ages. Study findings and constraints: Aged donors had fewer naive CD4+ cells and lower diversity than long-lived donors.

Trimming pared 1 base from V and 4 bases from J, leaving 16 bases between. This CDR3 is built from 16 residues. Germline loops: CDR1 LGHNA, CDR2 YSLEER. Primers used in a second PCR of roughly 7 to 12 cycles were a sample-barcoded 5' primer and a J-beta primer mix. TCRdb ran MiXCR on the 5' RACE reads and lists one entry per CDR3 protein. This table has about 1.8 million distinct CDR3 sequences, 40% to 55% appearing once. The sequenced material came from blood. This chain links TRBV4-3 with TRBJ1-2; D is perhaps TRBD1 (5 bases). The TCR was taken from a middle-aged woman in good health. CDR3 DNA sequence: TGCGCCAGCAGCCAAGGAGCATGGGGGTCAGGCTATGGCTACACCTTC. It yields the protein CASSQGAWGSGYGYTF.